This T cell receptor beta chain appears in the sequencing data of a study of neoadjuvant nivolumab and ipilimumab in lung cancer. Clones were read by immunoSEQ multiplex PCR, and TCRdb kept only the in-frame ones, dropping some. This sample has approximately 31,000 clones, with 92% found just once. Remarks on this clone: Its antigen is unidentified.

Study-level results: Only two of four nivolumab-treated tumors gained richness and clonality by surgery.

CDR3 length: 17 amino acids. Per germline, CDR1 KGHSH and CDR2 LQKENI. V shed 3 bases, J shed 0 bases, and the junction held 8 bases outside the gene matches. Specimen: peripheral blood, collected after neoadjuvant nivolumab, alone or with ipilimumab, at or shortly before surgery. This sequence was found in an adult with non-small cell lung cancer. The rearrangement uses TRBV18 and TRBJ2-7; 10 bases agree with TRBD2. CDR3 coding DNA: TGTGCCAGCTCACCTTTAGCGGGAGGTCTCAGCTCCTACGAGCAGTACTTC. Translated: CASSPLAGGLSSYEQYF.